Listed below are T cell receptor beta chains from one sample, sequenced in a study of CD4 T cells in relation to SARS-CoV-2 and coronaviruses. Assay used: immunoSEQ multiplex PCR; TCRdb lists only in-frame clones, some missing. The sample includes tens of thousands of clones, under 80% of them seen just once. Their specific antigens are unknown. Sequencing was performed on memory CD4+ T cells from PBMCs, cultured in vitro. The receptors shown here come from an adult with COVID-19. Both conserved end residues are part of each CDR3. D genes are given only for firm matches. The size field is filled for only some rows; it gives once, few, many or a size class.

CDR3 DNA,CDR3 protein,J gene,clone size,V gene,D gene
TGTGCCAGCAGCTTGGCCCCTAGCCCAAGGGGAGATACGCAGTATTTT,CASSLAPSPRGDTQYF,TRBJ2-3,.,TRBV5-6,.
TGTGCCAGCAGCTTAGGAAGGGGGCCTAGCAATCAGCCCCAGCATTTT,CASSLGRGPSNQPQHF,TRBJ1-5,few,TRBV4-2,TRBD1
TGTGCCAGCAGCCATCCGACAGGTTGTGAAAAACTGTTTTTT,CASSHPTGCEKLFF,TRBJ1-4,.,TRBV3-1/TRBV3-2,.
TGTGCCAGCAGTTTAGCGCTCGGGGAAGCTTTCTTT,CASSLALGEAFF,TRBJ1-1,few,TRBV12-3/TRBV12-4,.
TGTGCCAGCAGTCCGCTACGCTACGAGCAGTACTTC,CASSPLRYEQYF,TRBJ2-7,.,TRBV28,.
TGCGCCAGCAGCTTAATCGCTGGACAGGGGAGGTCCGGGGAGCTGTTTTTT,CASSLIAGQGRSGELFF,TRBJ2-2,.,TRBV5-1,TRBD1
TGTGCCAGCAGTTTATGGGGACTAGATTCAGAGGCGCAGTACTTC,CASSLWGLDSEAQYF,TRBJ2-7,.,TRBV27,TRBD2
TGTGCCAGCTCACCAACAGGAGGGCACGAGCAGTACTTC,CASSPTGGHEQYF,TRBJ2-7,few,TRBV18,.
TGTGCCACCAGTGACAACCTTAGCTACGGGCCCGGGCAGTTCTTC,CATSDNLSYGPGQFF,TRBJ2-1,.,TRBV24-1,.
TGTGCCAGCAGTACCCGCAGGACACAACAAGAGACCCAGTACTTC,CASSTRRTQQETQYF,TRBJ2-5,.,TRBV2,.
TGTGCCAGCAGCTTTTCATACACCGGGGAGCTGTTTTTT,CASSFSYTGELFF,TRBJ2-2,few,TRBV5-4,.
TGTGCCAGCAGCCATGACAGGAAGAACACCGGGGAGCTGTTTTTT,CASSHDRKNTGELFF,TRBJ2-2,.,TRBV28,.
TGTGCCAGCAGCTCTACCCAAGGGGGTAACTATGGCTACACCTTC,CASSSTQGGNYGYTF,TRBJ1-2,.,TRBV3-1/TRBV3-2,.
TGTGCCAGCAATTCCGGGACTAGCGGGAGTTTCGGGACCGAGCAGTACTTC,CASNSGTSGSFGTEQYF,TRBJ2-7,.,TRBV19,TRBD2
TGTGCCAGCAGCTTGGGCCTAGCGGGAGGGGATACGCAGTATTTT,CASSLGLAGGDTQYF,TRBJ2-3,once,TRBV5-4,TRBD2
TGTGCCAGCAGCTTAGACGGGAGAGGCTACAATGAGCAGTTCTTC,CASSLDGRGYNEQFF,TRBJ2-1,.,TRBV7-2,.
TGTGCCAGCAGTGGTGGAAACACCATATATTTT,CASSGGNTIYF,TRBJ1-3,.,TRBV25-1,.
TGTGCCAGCAGTTACATGGGGATCACTGAAGCTTTCTTT,CASSYMGITEAFF,TRBJ1-1,.,TRBV6-2/TRBV6-3,.
TGTGCCATCAGTGAGCCGACAGGTTTTAATGAGCAGTTCTTC,CAISEPTGFNEQFF,TRBJ2-1,few,TRBV10-3,.
TGTGCCAGCAGTGGTTGGAGGGAGGTGTTCACTGAAGCTTTCTTT,CASSGWREVFTEAFF,TRBJ1-1,.,TRBV28,.
TGTGCCAGCAGTCCACACAGGGGGCCCGGGGAGCTGTTTTTT,CASSPHRGPGELFF,TRBJ2-2,.,TRBV27,TRBD1
TGTGCCAGCAGCCCAGCGGTCTCTAACTATGGCTACACCTTC,CASSPAVSNYGYTF,TRBJ1-2,.,TRBV6-5,.
TGTGCCAGCAGCAAGACTAGCTACAATGAGCAGTTCTTC,CASSKTSYNEQFF,TRBJ2-1,.,TRBV6-2/TRBV6-3,.
TGTGCCAGCAGCCAAGCAGCGGGATCACACGAGCAGTACTTC,CASSQAAGSHEQYF,TRBJ2-7,.,TRBV3-1/TRBV3-2,TRBD2
TGTGCCAGCATGATTTTGACTAGCGGGAGGGCCGTCAATGAGCAGTTCTTC,CASMILTSGRAVNEQFF,TRBJ2-1,.,TRBV28,TRBD2
TGTGCCAGCTCACCACCGCAGGGGAGCTCCTACAATGAGCAGTTCTTC,CASSPPQGSSYNEQFF,TRBJ2-1,.,TRBV18,.
TGTGCCTGCCGGACAGGGGACACTGAAGCTTTCTTT,CACRTGDTEAFF,TRBJ1-1,.,TRBV28,TRBD1
TGTGCCAGCAATTCCTTAGGGCAGGACAACACCGGGGAGCTGTTTTTT,CASNSLGQDNTGELFF,TRBJ2-2,.,TRBV2,.
TGCGCCAGCAGCCAAGATCCGAACACCGGGGAGCTGTTTTTT,CASSQDPNTGELFF,TRBJ2-2,.,TRBV4-3,.
TGTGCCAGCTCACCACGGCCTCAGGGGGTCAATCAGCCCCAGCATTTT,CASSPRPQGVNQPQHF,TRBJ1-5,.,TRBV18,TRBD1
TGTGCCAGTAGTATAGGCATACGGACTTCGGAGTACAATGAGCAGTTCTTC,CASSIGIRTSEYNEQFF,TRBJ2-1,.,TRBV19,.
TGTGCCAGCAGCTTGTCCGGGACAGTATATTCCCCCCTCCACTTT,CASSLSGTVYSPLHF,TRBJ1-6,.,TRBV5-8,TRBD1
TGTGCCAGCTCGCCTATGACTAGTGGAGGGATCAATGAGCAGTTCTTC,CASSPMTSGGINEQFF,TRBJ2-1,.,TRBV19,.
TGTGCCAGCAGCTTTCACGAGGCGGATGAGACCCAGTACTTC,CASSFHEADETQYF,TRBJ2-5,.,TRBV7-7,.
TGTGCCACCAGCAGAGAGGGTCTAGGGCCTCGGGAGACCCAGTACTTC,CATSREGLGPRETQYF,TRBJ2-5,.,TRBV15,.
TGTGCCTGGATGAGGACAGGGACTAATGAAAAACTGTTTTTT,CAWMRTGTNEKLFF,TRBJ1-4,.,TRBV30,TRBD1
TGTGCCAGCTCATCACAGGGTTCGGAGACCCAGTACTTC,CASSSQGSETQYF,TRBJ2-5,.,TRBV18,.
TGTGCCAGCTCACTTAGAGCGGGAGGGCCCATTTACGAGCAGTACTTC,CASSLRAGGPIYEQYF,TRBJ2-7,.,TRBV18,TRBD2
TGCGCCAGCAGCTTGACTAGCGGATCGAACACCGGGGAGCTGTTTTTT,CASSLTSGSNTGELFF,TRBJ2-2,.,TRBV5-1,TRBD2
TGTGCCAGCAGTCGGGGGTTGGTCTCGGGGCCAGAGACCCAGTACTTC,CASSRGLVSGPETQYF,TRBJ2-5,.,TRBV6-2/TRBV6-3,.
TGTGCCAGTAGATTGACTAGCGGGAGTCCCGGGGAGCTGTTTTTT,CASRLTSGSPGELFF,TRBJ2-2,.,TRBV19,TRBD2
TGTGCCAGCAGTTACTCCGGGTCGGTCCCAGAGACCCAGTACTTC,CASSYSGSVPETQYF,TRBJ2-5,once,TRBV6-5,.
TGTGCCAGCAGCTTAGGCGTTGGGTCGGCTGATAATGTCGAGCAGTACTTC,CASSLGVGSADNVEQYF,TRBJ2-7,.,TRBV13,.
TGTGCCAGCAGCCAAGGCGGGACCCGGGTGGGAGAGACCCAGTACTTC,CASSQGGTRVGETQYF,TRBJ2-5,.,TRBV2,.
TGTGCCAGCAGCAACCTCCTGGGACACCTTCTTTATGGCTACACCTTC,CASSNLLGHLLYGYTF,TRBJ1-2,.,TRBV7-9,.
TGTGCCAGTAGTACGGGACAGGACCACAATGAGCAGTTCTTC,CASSTGQDHNEQFF,TRBJ2-1,.,TRBV19,TRBD1
TGTGCCAGCAGCTTAGTTTCTAGCGGAGATACGCAGTATTTT,CASSLVSSGDTQYF,TRBJ2-3,.,TRBV7-2,TRBD2
TGTGCCAGCAGCCCGTTTGGCGCGGGAGGGAGAGGCGAGCAGTACTTC,CASSPFGAGGRGEQYF,TRBJ2-7,once,TRBV11-2,TRBD2
TGTGCCAGCAGTTCGGGCAGGGTCTATGGCTACACCTTC,CASSSGRVYGYTF,TRBJ1-2,.,TRBV12-3/TRBV12-4,.
TGTGCCACCAGCAGAGATTGGTCACCCCTCCACTTT,CATSRDWSPLHF,TRBJ1-6,.,TRBV15,.
TGTGCCAGCAGCTTGTTAGGACTAGCGGGAGTGCCAGATACGCAGTATTTT,CASSLLGLAGVPDTQYF,TRBJ2-3,.,TRBV5-5,TRBD2
TGTGCCAGCAGTTCGACAGAAACTAATGAAAAACTGTTTTTT,CASSSTETNEKLFF,TRBJ1-4,.,TRBV28,.
TGTGCCTGGAGTTTGGCCGGGAAGGGCGAGCAGTACTTC,CAWSLAGKGEQYF,TRBJ2-7,once,TRBV30,.
TGTGCCAGCAGCCAACACCGGGACAGGGGTACCCCCCAAGAGACCCAGTACTTC,CASSQHRDRGTPQETQYF,TRBJ2-5,.,TRBV7-2,TRBD1
TGTGCCAGCTCACCCCGACCGGGGGAGGGCAATGAGCAGTTCTTC,CASSPRPGEGNEQFF,TRBJ2-1,.,TRBV18,TRBD2
TGTGCCAGCAGCTTAGGGCTCCCGCCGAACAATGAGCAGTTCTTC,CASSLGLPPNNEQFF,TRBJ2-1,.,TRBV7-8,.
TGTGCCAGCAGCCGTAGGGACAGGGGGTTAAATGGCTACACCTTC,CASSRRDRGLNGYTF,TRBJ1-2,.,TRBV5-4,TRBD1
TGTGCCAGCACCATGGCCTTAGGGGGCAATCAGCCCCAGCATTTT,CASTMALGGNQPQHF,TRBJ1-5,.,TRBV19,.
TGTGCCAGCAGCCGCGGACAGGGGGCGAGCACAGATACGCAGTATTTT,CASSRGQGASTDTQYF,TRBJ2-3,.,TRBV7-3,TRBD1
TGTGCCAGCAGCCGAATAGCGGGAGGGGGCACAGATACGCAGTATTTT,CASSRIAGGGTDTQYF,TRBJ2-3,.,TRBV3-1/TRBV3-2,TRBD2